Listed here are 10 T cell receptor beta chains from one sample, sequenced in a study of blood T cell repertoires in COVID-19. TCRdb keeps only in-frame clones here, not all; method: immunoSEQ multiplex PCR. Among about 250,000 clones listed, 80% to 90% were seen once. Sequencing was done on a sample of peripheral blood. The source is a woman in her sixties or seventies with acute or convalescent COVID-19.

The chain couples TRBV14 to TRBJ2-2; D is unresolved. CDR3 length: 13 residues. With 1 base removed from V and 7 bases from J, the gap between germline ends came to 7 bases. Germline CDR1 SGHDN, CDR2 FVKESK. CDR3 DNA: TGTGCCAGCAGCCAAGCTACGGTCGGGGAGCTGTTTTTT. It codes for CASSQATVGELFF.

This rearrangement joins TRBV6-1 to TRBJ1-2, with TRBD1 identical over 10 bases. CDR1 is MNHNS and CDR2 is SASEGT in the germline V gene. V lost 4 bases and J lost 8; bases outside the gene matches: 16. CDR3 size: 17 residues. The CDR3 region is CASSGRDRGLTPPGYTF. DNA for the CDR3: TGTGCCAGCAGTGGCCGGGACAGGGGTCTTACTCCCCCCGGCTACACCTTC.

The V and J genes are TRBV5-1 and TRBJ2-7; possibly TRBD2 for D (5 bases). Deletions cut 1 base from V and 3 bases from J, with 8 bases between. The germline CDR1 and CDR2 sequences are SGHRS and YFSETQ. The CDR3 extends over 13 amino acids. The CDR3 DNA reads as TGCGCCAGCAGCTTGACCGGGATCTACGAGCAGTACTTC. Translation gives CASSLTGIYEQYF.

The DNA of the CDR3 is TGTGCCAGCAGCCAGTATAGCAGAATCACTGAAGCTTTCTTT. Protein: CASSQYSRITEAFF. The chain employs TRBV3-1 (or the pseudogene TRBV3-2) and TRBJ1-1; unclear D gene. V was shortened by 3 bases and J by 4 bases, with 12 bases between the two germline ends. Germline values: CDR1 LGHDT, CDR2 YNNKEL (reference sequence). This CDR3 region has 14 residues.

The chain has TRBV6-6 and TRBJ1-3; 8 positions match TRBD1. This CDR3 has 19 residues. Germline V gives CDR1 MNHNY, CDR2 SVGAGI (reference sequence). V lost 5 bases to trimming and J lost 0 bases; unmatched junction nucleotides: 15. Here the CDR3 reads CASSPQGATILSSGNTIYF. The CDR3 bases are TGTGCCAGCAGTCCCCAGGGGGCCACAATCCTCAGCTCTGGAAACACCATATATTTT.

This clone was detected only once. The V and J genes are TRBV5-1 and TRBJ2-5, with TRBD2 matching over 10 bases. J was trimmed by 1 base and V by 0 bases; bases with no gene match: 3. Germline lookup yields CDR1 SGHRS and CDR2 YFSETQ. CDR3 length equals 16 residues. The CDR3 bases are TGCGCCAGCAGCTTGGCGGTAGCGGGGGGCCAAGAGACCCAGTACTTC. Protein sequence: CASSLAVAGGQETQYF.

V usage is TRBV14 and J usage is TRBJ2-1; D remains unclear. The V and J ends lost 1 base and 5 bases respectively, with 12 bases between them. The CDR3 covers 15 residues. Per the germline V gene, CDR1 is SGHDN and CDR2 is FVKESK. The CDR3 sequence: CASSQVPYSNNEQFF. For the CDR3, the DNA is TGTGCCAGCAGCCAAGTCCCCTACTCAAACAATGAGCAGTTCTTC.

Points on this clone: A read error may be the cause here, since a much bigger clone is one base away. V usage is TRBV16 and J usage is TRBJ1-1, with no clear D. Trimming cost V 4 bases and J 1 base, with 4 bases left between them. This CDR3 has 12 residues. The V gene's germline CDR1 is KGHSY and CDR2 FQNENV. CDR3 coding DNA: TGTGCCAGCAGCCGAGGGAACACTGAAGCTTTCTTT. Its protein is CASSRGNTEAFF.

The V and J genes are TRBV19 and TRBJ2-3, with D unresolved. Germline CDR1 is LNHDA and CDR2 is SQIVND (reference sequence). The V end lost 6 bases, the J end lost 0 bases, and 10 bases lay between the germline ends. This CDR3 has 14 amino acids. CDR3 residues: CASRAEQSTDTQYF. As DNA, the CDR3 is TGTGCCAGTAGGGCTGAACAGAGCACAGATACGCAGTATTTT.

The CDR3 loop reads CASSSPSPNRDRGFGYGYTF. The DNA for the CDR3 is TGTGCCAGCAGCTCACCGTCCCCTAACCGGGACAGGGGATTTGGCTATGGCTACACCTTC. The V and J genes are TRBV6-6 and TRBJ1-2, with 10 bases that match TRBD1. J was trimmed by 4 bases and V by 6 bases; bases with no gene match: 23. This CDR3 spans 20 amino acids. CDR1 and CDR2 (germline): MNHNY, SVGAGI (reference sequence).